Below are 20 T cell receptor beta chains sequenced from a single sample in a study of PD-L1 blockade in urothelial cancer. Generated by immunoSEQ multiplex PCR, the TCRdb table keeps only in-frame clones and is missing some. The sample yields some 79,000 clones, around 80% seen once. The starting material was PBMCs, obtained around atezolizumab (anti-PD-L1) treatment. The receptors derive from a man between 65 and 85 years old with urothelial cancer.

The CDR3 region is CASSFSGRGQDTQYF. The CDR3 DNA reads TGTGCCAGCAGCTTTTCAGGGCGGGGGCAGGATACGCAGTATTTT. V usage is TRBV7-9 and J usage is TRBJ2-3, with a tentative D call TRBD2 (7 bases). Germline CDR1 is SEHNR and CDR2 is FQNEAQ (reference sequence). V shed 3 bases and J shed 6 bases, with 16 bases lying between them. This CDR3 contains 15 residues.

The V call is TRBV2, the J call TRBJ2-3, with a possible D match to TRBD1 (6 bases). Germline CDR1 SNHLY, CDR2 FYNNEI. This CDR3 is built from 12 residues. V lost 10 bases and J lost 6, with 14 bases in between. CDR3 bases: TGTGCCACCGGACAGAGACTGGATACGCAGTATTTT. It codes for CATGQRLDTQYF.

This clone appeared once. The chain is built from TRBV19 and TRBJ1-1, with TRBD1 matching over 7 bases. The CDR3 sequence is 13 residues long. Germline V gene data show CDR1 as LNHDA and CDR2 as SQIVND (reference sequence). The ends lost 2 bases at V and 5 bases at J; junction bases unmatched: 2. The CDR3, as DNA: TGTGCCAGTAGTATACTACAGGGGACTGAAGCTTTCTTT. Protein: CASSILQGTEAFF.

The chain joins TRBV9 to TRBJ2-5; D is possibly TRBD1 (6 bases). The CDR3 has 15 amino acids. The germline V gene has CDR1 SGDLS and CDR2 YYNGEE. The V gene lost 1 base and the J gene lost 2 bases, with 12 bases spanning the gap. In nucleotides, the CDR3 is TGTGCCAGCAGCGTACAGGGGCTGGGGCAAGAGACCCAGTACTTC. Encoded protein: CASSVQGLGQETQYF.

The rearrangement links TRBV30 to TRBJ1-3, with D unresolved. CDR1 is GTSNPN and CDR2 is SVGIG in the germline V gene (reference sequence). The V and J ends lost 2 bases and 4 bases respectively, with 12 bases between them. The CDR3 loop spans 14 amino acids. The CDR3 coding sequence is TGTGCCTGGAGTATTGAGGGCCCCGGAAACACCATATATTTT. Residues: CAWSIEGPGNTIYF.

The CDR3 region is CASSDPGTEETQYF. The CDR3 nucleotides are TGTGCCAGCAGTGACCCCGGGACAGAAGAGACCCAGTACTTC. V and J are TRBV6-1 and TRBJ2-5, with TRBD1 matching 7 bases. CDR3 size: 14 residues. Germline V gene lookup returns CDR1 MNHNS and CDR2 SASEGT. The trim removed 3 bases at V and 3 bases at J, leaving 4 bases unmatched.

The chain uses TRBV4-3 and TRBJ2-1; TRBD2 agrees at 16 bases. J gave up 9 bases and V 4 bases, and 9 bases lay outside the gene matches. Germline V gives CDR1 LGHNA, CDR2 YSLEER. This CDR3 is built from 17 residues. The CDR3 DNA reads TGCGCCAGCAGCCGGGGACTAGCGGGAGGGCCGGGGGCTGAGCAGTTCTTC. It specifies CASSRGLAGGPGAEQFF.

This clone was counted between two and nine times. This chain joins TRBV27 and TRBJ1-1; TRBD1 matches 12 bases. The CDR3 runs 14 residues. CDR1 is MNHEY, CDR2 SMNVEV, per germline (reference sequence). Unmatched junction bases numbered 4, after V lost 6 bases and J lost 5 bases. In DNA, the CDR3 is TGTGCCAGCAGCGGGACAGGGGGCTTGACTGAAGCTTTCTTT. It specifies CASSGTGGLTEAFF.

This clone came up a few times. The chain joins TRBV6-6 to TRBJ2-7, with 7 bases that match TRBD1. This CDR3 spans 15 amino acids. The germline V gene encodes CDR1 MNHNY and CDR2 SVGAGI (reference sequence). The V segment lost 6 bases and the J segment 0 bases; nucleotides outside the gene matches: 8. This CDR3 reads CASRPYPGGSYEQYF. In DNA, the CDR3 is TGTGCCAGCAGGCCCTATCCAGGGGGCTCCTACGAGCAGTACTTC.

In DNA, the CDR3 is TGCGCCAGCAGGACTACAGAGTTTAATTCACCCCTCCACTTT. Its protein is CASRTTEFNSPLHF. The V gene is TRBV10-2, the J gene TRBJ1-6; D remains ambiguous. CDR1 and CDR2 (germline): WSHSY, SAAADI. Trimming removed 6 bases from V and 6 bases from J, with 12 bases in between. This CDR3 has 14 residues.

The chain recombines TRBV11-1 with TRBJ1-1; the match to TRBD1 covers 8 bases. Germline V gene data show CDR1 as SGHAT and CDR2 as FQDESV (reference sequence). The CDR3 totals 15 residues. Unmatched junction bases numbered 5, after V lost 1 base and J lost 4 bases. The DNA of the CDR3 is TGTGCCAGCAGCTTAGACCAGGGGGCTGGCACTGAAGCTTTCTTT. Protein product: CASSLDQGAGTEAFF.

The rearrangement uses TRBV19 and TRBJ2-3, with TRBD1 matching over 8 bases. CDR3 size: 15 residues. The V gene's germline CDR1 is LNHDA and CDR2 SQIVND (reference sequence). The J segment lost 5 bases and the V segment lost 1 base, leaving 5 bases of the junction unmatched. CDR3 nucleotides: TGTGCCAGTAGTATAGGGACAGGGTCGGGAGATACGCAGTATTTT. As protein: CASSIGTGSGDTQYF.

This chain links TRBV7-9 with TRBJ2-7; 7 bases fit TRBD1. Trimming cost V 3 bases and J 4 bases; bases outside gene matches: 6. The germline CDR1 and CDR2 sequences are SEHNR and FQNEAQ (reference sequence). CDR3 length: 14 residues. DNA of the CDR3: TGTGCCAGCAGCTTTTCCGGGACAGCATACGAGCAGTACTTC. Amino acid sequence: CASSFSGTAYEQYF.

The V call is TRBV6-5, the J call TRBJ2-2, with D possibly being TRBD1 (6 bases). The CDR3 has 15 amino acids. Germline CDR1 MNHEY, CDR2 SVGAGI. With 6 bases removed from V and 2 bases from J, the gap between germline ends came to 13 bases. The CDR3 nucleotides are TGTGCCAGCAGAAAGCCGGGACACAACACCGGGGAGCTGTTTTTT. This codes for CASRKPGHNTGELFF.

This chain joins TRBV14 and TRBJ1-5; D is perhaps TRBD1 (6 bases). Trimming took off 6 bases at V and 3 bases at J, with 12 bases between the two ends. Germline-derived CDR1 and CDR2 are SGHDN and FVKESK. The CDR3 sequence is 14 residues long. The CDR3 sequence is CASSRQGPNQPQHF. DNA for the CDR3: TGTGCCAGCAGTAGGCAGGGGCCCAATCAGCCCCAGCATTTT.

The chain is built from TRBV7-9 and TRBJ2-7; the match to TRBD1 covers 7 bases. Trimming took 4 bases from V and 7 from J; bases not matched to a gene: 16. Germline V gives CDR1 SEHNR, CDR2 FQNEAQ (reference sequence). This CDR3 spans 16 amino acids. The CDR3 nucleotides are TGTGCCAGCAGCTCTAGTGACAGGGCCCCTCGGGGAGAGCAGTACTTC. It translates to CASSSSDRAPRGEQYF.

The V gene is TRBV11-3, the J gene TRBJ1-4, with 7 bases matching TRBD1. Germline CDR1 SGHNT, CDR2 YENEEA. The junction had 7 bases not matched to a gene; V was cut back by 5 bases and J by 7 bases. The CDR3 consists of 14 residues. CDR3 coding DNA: TGTGCCAGCAGCCCGGACAGGAGAGGTGAAAAACTGTTTTTT. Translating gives CASSPDRRGEKLFF.

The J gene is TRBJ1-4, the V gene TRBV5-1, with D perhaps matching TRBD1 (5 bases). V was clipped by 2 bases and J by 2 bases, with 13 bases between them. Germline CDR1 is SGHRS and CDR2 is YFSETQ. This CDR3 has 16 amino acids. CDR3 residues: CASSLGALATNEKLFF. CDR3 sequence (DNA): TGCGCCAGCAGCTTAGGGGCCCTAGCGACTAATGAAAAACTGTTTTTT.

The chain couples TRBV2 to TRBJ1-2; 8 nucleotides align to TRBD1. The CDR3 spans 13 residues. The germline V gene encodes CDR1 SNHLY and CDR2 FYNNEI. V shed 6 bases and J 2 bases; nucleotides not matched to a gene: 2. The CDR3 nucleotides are TGTGCCAGCAGATGGACAGGGAACTATGGCTACACCTTC. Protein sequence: CASRWTGNYGYTF.

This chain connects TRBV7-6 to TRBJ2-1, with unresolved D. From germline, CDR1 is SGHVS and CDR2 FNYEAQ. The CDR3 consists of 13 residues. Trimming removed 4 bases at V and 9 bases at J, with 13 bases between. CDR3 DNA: TGTGCCAGCAGCTCCCTATTGTATGGTGAGCAGTTCTTC. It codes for CASSSLLYGEQFF.